Below, 15 T cell receptor beta chains from the same sample are listed, as sequenced in a study of T cell responses to AZD1222 COVID-19 vaccine. Sequencing used immunoSEQ multiplex PCR; TCRdb keeps in-frame clones, though not all of them. This repertoire shows about 100,000 clones, roughly 89% found once; its top ten account for more than 15%. The sequencing used peripheral blood, collected on day 0 of AZD1222 vaccination. The receptors were gathered from an adult in good health.

This clone has a handful of counts. This sample also contains other DNA sequences that code for the same CDR3. The chain combines TRBV5-4 with TRBJ2-7; D gene uncertain. Germline CDR1 and CDR2: SGHNT and YYREEE (reference sequence). V shed 0 bases and J shed 2 bases, with 3 bases lying between them. This CDR3 contains 12 residues. This chain's CDR3 is CASSLGTYEQYF. DNA for the CDR3: TGTGCCAGCAGCTTGGGGACCTACGAGCAGTACTTC.

The chain links TRBV6-2 or TRBV6-3 to TRBJ1-2; D remains ambiguous. Trimming took 3 bases from V and 5 from J, leaving 22 bases between them. The CDR3 consists of 17 residues. Germline V lookup: CDR1 MNHEY, CDR2 SVGEGT. CDR3 nucleotides: TGTGCCAGCAGTTATGCCTCCGGGTCCTCCTCAGCATATGGCTACACCTTC. This codes for CASSYASGSSSAYGYTF.

V is TRBV6-5 and J is TRBJ2-2, with D possibly TRBD2 on 6 matching bases. The CDR3 totals 16 residues. Trimming pared 0 bases from V and 0 bases from J, leaving 8 bases between. The germline gives CDR1 MNHEY, CDR2 SVGAGI. In nucleotides, the CDR3 is TGTGCCAGCAGTTACTCGCGGGGATCGAACACCGGGGAGCTGTTTTTT. It encodes CASSYSRGSNTGELFF.

The DNA for the CDR3 is TGTGCCAGCAGTGAAGACCGGAGTCTATATGGCTACACCTTC. Amino acids: CASSEDRSLYGYTF. The chain carries TRBV2 and TRBJ1-2; D remains unclear. Trimming removed 1 base from V and 5 bases from J, with 11 bases in between. Germline lookup yields CDR1 SNHLY and CDR2 FYNNEI. The CDR3 has 14 residues.

The chain joins TRBV7-9 to TRBJ1-2; 7 bases are a match to TRBD1. The V and J ends lost 0 bases and 6 bases, in that order; junction bases with no gene match: 10. CDR1 and CDR2 from the germline V gene are SEHNR and FQNEAQ (reference sequence). CDR3 length equals 16 residues. The CDR3 sequence is CASSLAAEQGLDGYTF. The CDR3, as DNA: TGTGCCAGCAGCTTAGCGGCGGAACAGGGGCTGGATGGCTACACCTTC.

The chain recombines TRBV2 with TRBJ2-7; the D gene could be TRBD1 or TRBD2 (5 bases each). CDR1 is SNHLY, CDR2 FYNNEI, per germline. The CDR3 covers 15 residues. Trimming shortened V by 3 bases and J by 3 bases, and 15 bases separated the two germline ends. The CDR3 DNA follows: TGTGCCAGCAGTGAGGGACGGAGTATAAACTACGAGCAGTACTTC. Translated, it gives CASSEGRSINYEQYF.

This clone was counted once. This chain uses TRBV10-3 with TRBJ2-7; D is unclear. Germline lookup yields CDR1 ENHRY and CDR2 SYGVKD. The V end lost 4 bases, the J end lost 6 bases, and 13 bases lay between the germline ends. This CDR3 spans 13 amino acids. CDR3 amino acids: CAISVAGYSEQYF. Here the CDR3 DNA reads TGTGCCATCAGTGTAGCAGGTTATTCCGAGCAGTACTTC.

The rearrangement uses TRBV24-1 and TRBJ1-2, with 8 bases aligning to TRBD1. The CDR3 has 14 residues. Looked up from germline, CDR1 is KGHDR and CDR2 is SFDVKD. V dropped 3 bases and J dropped 5; count of bases not matched to a gene: 4. CDR3 region: CATSDNDRGYGYTF. In nucleotides, the CDR3 is TGTGCCACCAGTGATAACGACAGGGGTTATGGCTACACCTTC.

This clone was counted only a few times. The V gene is TRBV5-1, the J gene TRBJ1-4; TRBD1 might be the D (5 bases). Germline V gene lookup returns CDR1 SGHRS and CDR2 YFSETQ. The CDR3 covers 15 residues. V lost 4 bases to trimming and J lost 5 bases, with 15 bases between them. The CDR3 DNA sequence: TGCGCCAGCAGCGATGGGGGTTCAGGAAATGAAAAACTGTTTTTT. This sequence encodes CASSDGGSGNEKLFF.

This chain joins TRBV4-2 and TRBJ1-3; 9 bases align to TRBD1. The CDR3 spans 17 residues. The ends lost 4 bases at V and 1 base at J; junction bases unmatched: 8. CDR1 is LGHNA, CDR2 YNFKEQ, per germline. CDR3 sequence: CASSPGTGPVSGNTIYF. The CDR3 nucleotides read TGTGCCAGCAGCCCAGGGACAGGGCCTGTGTCTGGAAACACCATATATTTT.

The genes are TRBV7-2 and TRBJ2-1, with D perhaps TRBD1 (5 bases). The CDR3 totals 15 residues. The germline gives CDR1 SGHTA, CDR2 FQGNSA. The V end lost 1 base, the J end lost 4 bases, and 11 bases lay between the germline ends. CDR3 loop: CASSLGGRVYNEQFF. CDR3 in DNA: TGTGCCAGCAGCTTAGGGGGCAGGGTTTACAATGAGCAGTTCTTC.

The chain joins TRBV27 to TRBJ1-1; unclear D gene. V lost 3 bases, J lost 3 bases, and 14 bases lay in between. Germline assignment: CDR1 MNHEY and CDR2 SMNVEV (reference sequence). This CDR3 is built from 15 residues. The CDR3 region is CASSFDTLGDTEAFF. CDR3 DNA: TGTGCCAGCAGTTTCGACACCCTCGGGGACACTGAAGCTTTCTTT.

This rearrangement joins TRBV11-2 to TRBJ1-4; 9 nucleotides line up with TRBD1. The J segment lost 6 bases and the V segment lost 2 bases, leaving 1 base of the junction unmatched. CDR1 is SGHAT and CDR2 is FQNNGV in the germline V gene. This CDR3 is built from 14 residues. CDR3 residues: CASSLTGGDEKLFF. The CDR3 DNA reads as TGTGCCAGCAGCTTAACAGGGGGCGATGAAAAACTGTTTTTT.

With regard to this clone: The same CDR3 is also encoded by other DNA sequences in this sample. This chain joins TRBV18 and TRBJ2-7; the match to TRBD1 covers 8 bases. This CDR3 region has 13 residues. V shed 3 bases, J shed 6 bases, and the junction held 4 bases outside the gene matches. Per the germline V gene, CDR1 is KGHSH and CDR2 is LQKENI. In DNA form, the CDR3 reads TGTGCCAGCTCACCCGGACAGGGTGGCGAGCAGTACTTC. Encoded protein: CASSPGQGGEQYF. The full variable domain, rest sourced from reference TRBV18 and TRBJ2-7, is NAGVMQNPRHLVRRRGQEARLRCSPMKGHSHVYWYRQLPEEGLKFMVYLQKENIIDESGMPKERFSAEFPKEGPSILRIQQVVRGDSAAYFCASSPGQGGEQYFGPGTRLTVT.

This chain connects TRBV4-3 to TRBJ1-5; no clear D gene. With 1 base removed from V and 5 bases from J, the gap between germline ends came to 6 bases. The CDR3 covers 13 residues. Germline V gene lookup returns CDR1 LGHNA and CDR2 YSLEER. CDR3 coding DNA: TGCGCCAGCAGCCAAGGAACCGATCAGCCCCAGCATTTT. Translation: CASSQGTDQPQHF.